This T cell receptor (beta chain) is from a study of blood T cell repertoires in COVID-19. Across the study: COVID-19 samples from acute and convalescent phases originated in the United States, Italy and Spain. The analysed material was cDNA or gDNA that came from T cells, B-cell-depleted T cells, or PBMCs.

Clones were sequenced by immunoSEQ multiplex PCR, and TCRdb holds only the in-frame ones, with some missing. Of 300,000 to 350,000 clones in the sample, around nine tenths are singletons; the top ten hold about 4.7%. Cohorts were assigned according to the clinical history that participants reported. Donors in Cohort 3 counted as recovered after two negative PCRs, clearance, or symptom resolution. This clone was observed once. The CDR3 has 10 amino acids. V dropped 3 bases and J dropped 8 bases, with 7 bases sitting between them. Germline V CDR1 and CDR2: DFQATT, SNEGSKA (reference sequence). Input material: PBMCs or T cells enriched from blood (not recorded which). The V call is TRBV20-1, the J call TRBJ1-2; D gene ambiguous. This TCR was sampled from a young man who had recovered from COVID-19. The CDR3 nucleotides read TGCAGTGCTAGTTCTCAGGGCTACACCTTC. Its protein product is CSASSQGYTF.